This TCR beta chain was captured by sequencing in a study of vaccination effects on CD4 cells after COVID-19. Viral peptide pool expansion of antigen-specific CD4+ T cells preceded sequencing in the ViraFEST assay. Isolation of CD4+ T cells took place after about ten days of culture. Each person got two doses of an mRNA SARS-CoV-2 vaccine, BNT162b2 or mRNA-1273. IL-2 medium took the place of half the medium on both days 3 and 7. CDR3 length: 16 residues. The V gene's germline CDR1 is PRHDT and CDR2 FYEKMQ (reference sequence). V was clipped by 5 bases and J by 0 bases, with 14 bases between them. In the case of this clone: No antigen is known for it.

Here immunoSEQ multiplex PCR was the method, and the copy in TCRdb shows in-frame clones only, minus some. Of tens of thousands of clones in the sample, roughly 72% are singletons; the top ten hold around 1.2%. This receptor was identified in a human donor who received a COVID-19 vaccine. V usage is TRBV13 and J usage is TRBJ1-3, with a tentative D call TRBD1 (5 bases). The specimen was CD4+ T cells from PBMCs cultured with HCoV-229E spike peptides, collected after COVID-19 vaccination. CDR3 DNA sequence: TGTGCCAGCAGCCCGGCCCCAGGGAGCTCTGGAAACACCATATATTTT. This encodes CASSPAPGSSGNTIYF.